Listed here is a single T cell receptor (beta chain). The target antigen is unknown. Pooling covered second doses at about 4 or about 12 weeks. This sample stems from a study of T cell responses to AZD1222 COVID-19 vaccine. Notes on the study in general: Reports say nearly half of spike-specific TCRs go after unmutated variant regions. A mostly white British donor set with more females was recruited, and clonal diversity was possibly underestimated.

The CDR3 consists of 15 residues. Germline lookup yields CDR1 SGHAT and CDR2 FQNNGV. Trimming cost V 1 base and J 9 bases, with 16 bases left between them. Using immunoSEQ multiplex PCR, the repertoire was profiled, and TCRdb retains in-frame clones only, with some absent. Here the sample spans some 170,000 clones, approximately 90% being singletons. The specimen comprised peripheral blood, sampled 28 days after the second AZD1222 dose. The TCR originated in an adult who received the AZD1222 COVID-19 vaccine. This sequence joins TRBV11-2 and TRBJ2-1; no reliable D call. CDR3 sequence reads: CASSLGAPLTGEQFF. The CDR3 DNA is TGTGCCAGCAGCTTAGGCGCCCCCCTCACGGGTGAGCAGTTCTTC.